What follows are 8 T cell receptor beta chains derived from one specimen sequenced in a study of blood T cells in healthy people across ages. A second roughly 6 to 11 cycle PCR used barcoded and J-beta primers. TCRdb analysed the 5' RACE reads with MiXCR anew, one entry per CDR3 protein. In the table there are some 1.1 million distinct CDR3 sequences, more than 30% of which are singletons. The specimen was blood. These receptors originate from a man aged 18-30 years in good health.

The V gene is TRBV20-1, the J gene TRBJ1-3, with D maybe TRBD1 (6 bases). The V end lost 1 base, the J end lost 1 base, and 11 bases lay between the germline ends. CDR3 length equals 15 residues. Germline lookup yields CDR1 DFQATT and CDR2 SNEGSKA (reference sequence). This CDR3 reads CSARAPTGSGNTIYF. CDR3 coding DNA: TGCAGTGCTAGAGCCCCCACAGGGTCTGGAAACACCATATATTTT.

This clonotype has more than one count but fewer than ten. The chain employs TRBV28 and TRBJ1-6; D not resolved. The CDR3 runs 12 residues. Trimming pared 8 bases from V and 3 bases from J, leaving 5 bases between. Germline V lookup: CDR1 MDHEN, CDR2 SYDVKM. CDR3: CASSDYNSPLHF. CDR3 nucleotide sequence: TGTGCCAGCTCGGACTATAATTCACCCCTCCACTTT.

In DNA form, the CDR3 reads TGTGCCAGCAGCCAAGATGGACTTGAAGGGGGCAATGAGCAGTTCTTC. This translates into CASSQDGLEGGNEQFF. This chain joins TRBV3-1 and TRBJ2-1; maybe TRBD1 (6 bases). Trimming cost V 0 bases and J 6 bases, with 15 bases left between them. The CDR3 runs 16 residues. Germline V CDR1 and CDR2: LGHDT, YNNKEL (reference sequence).

The genes are TRBV6-5 and TRBJ1-1; no reliable D call. V lost 0 bases and J 0 bases, leaving 8 bases between the germline ends. Per the germline V gene, CDR1 is MNHEY and CDR2 is SVGAGI. CDR3 length equals 15 residues. The CDR3 DNA is TGTGCCAGCAGTTACTCGAGATTCCTGAACACTGAAGCTTTCTTT. This gives the protein CASSYSRFLNTEAFF.

The V call is TRBV20-1, the J call TRBJ2-1; tentatively, D is TRBD1 (7 bases). V gave up 5 bases and J gave up 2 bases, with 19 bases separating them. The germline CDR1 and CDR2 sequences are DFQATT and SNEGSKA (reference sequence). This CDR3 contains 16 residues. CDR3 coding DNA: TGCAGTGCTCCACGAGGGGGGACAGTTACCTACAATGAGCAGTTCTTC. As protein: CSAPRGGTVTYNEQFF.

The table lists this clonotype with a few counts. The chain uses TRBV12-3 or TRBV12-4 and TRBJ2-3; 8 bases map to TRBD1. The V gene end was trimmed by 1 base and the J gene end by 5 bases; junction bases not matched to a gene: 11. The CDR3 spans 17 residues. Written as DNA, the CDR3 is TGTGCCAGCAGTTTAGTCCCTGGGCAGGGGGCGGGAGATACGCAGTATTTT. This encodes CASSLVPGQGAGDTQYF.

The chain employs TRBV10-3 and TRBJ1-6, with D unresolved. CDR1 and CDR2 from the germline V gene are ENHRY and SYGVKD. V was pared by 11 bases and J by 0 bases, with 14 bases between. This CDR3 region has 15 residues. The CDR3 sequence: CASRGGSSYNSPLHF. CDR3 bases: TGTGCCTCACGGGGTGGGAGCTCCTATAATTCACCCCTCCACTTT.

The gene calls are TRBV28 and TRBJ1-1; 8 positions agree with TRBD1. The CDR3 is 13 amino acids. The junction had 7 bases not matched to a gene; V was cut back by 10 bases and J by 3 bases. Germline V lookup: CDR1 MDHEN, CDR2 SYDVKM. In DNA, the CDR3 is TGTGCCAACAACTCGGACAGGGACACTGAAGCTTTCTTT. Translated: CANNSDRDTEAFF.